What follows describes a single T cell receptor (beta chain). The data stem from a study of blood T cell repertoires in COVID-19. Overall study: The analysed material was cDNA or gDNA that came from T cells, B-cell-depleted T cells, or PBMCs.

The CDR3 extends over 16 amino acids. Losses at the gene ends were 2 bases for V and 6 bases for J; bases not matched to a gene: 10. In germline, CDR1 is MNHNY, CDR2 SVGAGI (reference sequence). Study processing details: Scientists estimated how many nucleated cells there were by amplifying reference gene primers. The protocol was immunoSEQ multiplex PCR, while the TCRdb copy is restricted to in-frame clones and leaves out a portion. Clone size and the V and J calls come from that table; the DNA yielded D and trimming. The sample lists 100,000 to 150,000 clones; roughly 90% were seen once. The rearrangement joins TRBV6-6 to TRBJ2-1, with 7 bases lining up with TRBD1. The receptor's source is a man between 65 and 85 years old with active COVID-19. Sequencing was carried out using peripheral blood. The CDR3 loop reads CASSYTTGQTVNEQFF. The CDR3 nucleotides read TGTGCCAGCAGTTACACAACGGGACAGACCGTCAATGAGCAGTTCTTC.